These 25 T cell receptor beta chains share one sample of origin, sequenced in a study of shared clonotypes between healthy human individuals. Assay: immunoSEQ multiplex PCR; the TCRdb copy retains only in-frame clones and omits some. The table includes roughly 2,500,000 clones, more than 85% detected once. Specimen: naive CD4+ T cells from PBMCs. As for subset: CD45RA+ positively selected. The origin of the receptors is a man aged 18 to 30 in good health. Some clones in this sample may be carry-over from other donors' samples.

The gene calls are TRBV6-1 and TRBJ2-3, with a possible D match to TRBD1 (5 bases). Trimming took off 4 bases at V and 1 base at J, with 18 bases between the two ends. In germline, CDR1 is MNHNS, CDR2 SASEGT. CDR3 length equals 17 residues. CDR3 DNA sequence: TGTGCCAGCAGTGCAGGGTACGCGAGCGTAGGCACAGATACGCAGTATTTT. Translated: CASSAGYASVGTDTQYF.

The chain recombines TRBV28 with TRBJ2-7; D perhaps matches TRBD2 (6 bases). The CDR3 contains 14 residues. CDR1 and CDR2 from the germline V gene are MDHEN and SYDVKM. The V gene lost 6 bases and the J gene lost 0 bases, with 12 bases spanning the gap. The CDR3 loop is CASSQVGSSYEQYF. CDR3 sequence (DNA): TGTGCCAGCAGCCAGGTCGGGAGCTCCTACGAGCAGTACTTC.

The sample holds one count of this clone. The V and J genes are TRBV7-9 and TRBJ1-1; TRBD1 aligns across 7 bases. Germline CDR1 is SEHNR and CDR2 is FQNEAQ (reference sequence). This CDR3 is 14 amino acids long. Trimming at V came to 1 base and at J to 8 bases, leaving 7 bases not matched to a gene. The CDR3: CASSLGTGGPEAFF. The DNA for the CDR3 is TGTGCCAGCAGCTTAGGGACAGGAGGTCCAGAAGCTTTCTTT.

The CDR3 DNA follows: TGTGCCAGCAGCTTCATAGGTAGCGGCACAGATACGCAGTATTTT. Its protein is CASSFIGSGTDTQYF. The V and J genes are TRBV7-9 and TRBJ2-3; weak D call: TRBD2 (5 bases). V lost 3 bases and J lost 1, with 11 bases in between. The length of the CDR3 is 15 residues. Germline loops: CDR1 SEHNR, CDR2 FQNEAQ (reference sequence).

V usage is TRBV19 and J usage is TRBJ1-2, with 10 bases fitting TRBD1. The CDR3 runs to 15 residues. With V trimmed by 4 bases and J by 4 bases, 6 bases remained unmatched. Germline V gene data show CDR1 as LNHDA and CDR2 as SQIVND (reference sequence). CDR3 nucleotides: TGTGCCAGTAGTAGACAGGGGGCGCGGGGCTATGGCTACACCTTC. As protein: CASSRQGARGYGYTF.

The chain joins TRBV5-1 to TRBJ2-7; no clear D gene. Trimming left V 6 bases short and J 0 bases short, with 10 bases between. CDR1 and CDR2 (germline): SGHRS, YFSETQ. The CDR3 spans 13 residues. This CDR3 is CASTSSSSYEQYF. DNA of the CDR3: TGCGCCAGCACCTCTTCTAGCTCCTACGAGCAGTACTTC.

The V gene is TRBV6-7, the J gene TRBJ2-7; D not resolved. TRBV6-7 is recorded as an ORF, its role being uncertain. This CDR3 comprises 16 residues. V dropped 5 bases and J dropped 4 bases, with 21 bases sitting between them. The CDR3 sequence: CASSNLSSTHLYEQYF. Here the CDR3 DNA reads TGTGCCAGCAGTAACCTTAGCAGCACCCATCTGTACGAGCAGTACTTC.

The CDR3: CASSALGAGGVTGELFF. CDR3 DNA: TGTGCCAGCAGCGCCCTGGGAGCGGGAGGGGTCACCGGGGAGCTGTTTTTT. This sequence joins TRBV7-2 and TRBJ2-2; 10 nucleotides line up with TRBD2. Germline V gene sequence: CDR1 SGHTA, CDR2 FQGNSA. The CDR3 runs to 17 residues. J was trimmed by 4 bases and V by 5 bases; bases with no gene match: 10.

The chain carries TRBV6-1 and TRBJ1-1; 7 bases align to TRBD1. Per the germline V gene, CDR1 is MNHNS and CDR2 is SASEGT. The CDR3 is 16 amino acids. The V and J ends lost 3 bases and 1 base, in that order; junction bases with no gene match: 8. The CDR3 DNA is TGTGCCAGCAGTGAGGGTAAAGGGACAGCGAACACTGAAGCTTTCTTT. It translates to CASSEGKGTANTEAFF.

V usage is TRBV7-9 and J usage is TRBJ2-7, with a possible D match to TRBD2 (5 bases). In germline, CDR1 is SEHNR, CDR2 FQNEAQ (reference sequence). Trimming shortened V by 3 bases and J by 3 bases, and 12 bases separated the two germline ends. CDR3 length equals 14 residues. Here the CDR3 reads CASSLMGRIYEQYF. CDR3 DNA sequence: TGTGCCAGCAGCTTGATGGGGAGAATCTACGAGCAGTACTTC.

Notes on this clone: Germline is not matched at one junction end, which may reflect a read error. The V gene is TRBV19, the J gene TRBJ2-7, with D possibly being TRBD1 (5 bases). The CDR3 covers 14 residues. Germline-derived CDR1 and CDR2 are LNHDA and SQIVND (reference sequence). For the CDR3, the DNA is TGTGCCAGTAGGATAGATCAGGGTTCTTACGAGCAGTACTTC. As protein: CASRIDQGSYEQYF. The whole variable domain, filled in from reference TRBV19 and TRBJ2-7, reads DGGITQSPKYLFRKEGQNVTLSCEQNLNHDAMYWYRQDPGQGLRLIYYSQIVNDFQKGDIAEGYSVSREKKESFPLTVTSAQKNPTAFYLCASRIDQGSYEQYFGPGTRLTVT.

DNA of the CDR3: TGTGCCAGCAGTCTAGCTGATGACGAGCAGTACTTC. Translating it yields CASSLADDEQYF. The chain is built from TRBV5-5 and TRBJ2-7; weak D call: TRBD2 (5 bases). There are 12 residues in the CDR3. Germline CDR1 SGHKS, CDR2 YYEKEE (reference sequence). V was shortened by 5 bases and J by 5 bases, with 11 bases between the two germline ends.

This clone was detected only once. The V gene is TRBV10-2, the J gene TRBJ2-5; TRBD2 agrees at 13 bases. Germline CDR1 reads WSHSY; CDR2 reads SAAADI. J gave up 5 bases and V 9 bases, and 9 bases lay outside the gene matches. CDR3 length: 15 amino acids. This CDR3 reads CASYLGLAGVETQYF. CDR3 in DNA: TGCGCCAGTTACCTCGGACTAGCGGGAGTGGAGACCCAGTACTTC.

V gene TRBV6-6 combines with J gene TRBJ2-5; D is ambiguous. The J call could be wrong; TRBJ2-7 is a better fit for the DNA end. The length of the CDR3 is 11 residues. Germline V gives CDR1 MNHNY, CDR2 SVGAGI (reference sequence). DNA for the CDR3: TGTGCCAGCAGAGAGTCCTACGAGCAGTACTTC. This encodes CASRESYEQYF.

Comments on this clone: The same CDR3 arises from other DNA sequences in this sample as well. The chain is built from TRBV9 and TRBJ1-1; D is unclear. The CDR3 consists of 13 residues. Trimming left V 2 bases short and J 1 base short, with 6 bases between. Germline assignment: CDR1 SGDLS and CDR2 YYNGEE. For the CDR3, the DNA is TGTGCCAGCAGCGTGGAGCGGAACACTGAAGCTTTCTTT. It specifies CASSVERNTEAFF.

The chain employs TRBV7-3 and TRBJ2-1; 10 bases fit TRBD2. Germline V gives CDR1 SGHTA, CDR2 FQGTGA. The ends lost 5 bases at V and 7 bases at J; junction bases unmatched: 14. The length of the CDR3 is 17 residues. The CDR3, as DNA: TGTGCCAGCAGCCCTACTGTGTCTAGCGGGAGTGGTAATGAGCAGTTCTTC. Translated: CASSPTVSSGSGNEQFF.

V gene TRBV6-6 combines with J gene TRBJ1-4; no firm D call. Trimming cost V 2 bases and J 1 base, with 11 bases left between them. The germline CDR1 and CDR2 sequences are MNHNY and SVGAGI (reference sequence). The CDR3 covers 16 residues. In DNA, the CDR3 is TGTGCCAGCAGTTACCGTTCCGCGGGAACTAATGAAAAACTGTTTTTT. Translating it yields CASSYRSAGTNEKLFF.

The chain is built from TRBV30 and TRBJ2-5; D is undetermined. V was trimmed by 0 bases and J by 3 bases, leaving 14 bases between them. The CDR3 is 15 amino acids. CDR1 GTSNPN and CDR2 SVGIG come from the germline V gene (reference sequence). CDR3 coding DNA: TGTGCCTGGAGTGTGGGCTTGGACGGAGAAGAGACCCAGTACTTC. Residues: CAWSVGLDGEETQYF.

This chain uses TRBV6-5 with TRBJ1-5; 7 nucleotides line up with TRBD1. J lost 5 bases, V lost 5 bases, and 6 bases had no gene match. Per germline, CDR1 MNHEY and CDR2 SVGAGI. CDR3 length: 14 residues. The DNA for the CDR3 is TGTGCCAGCAGTGTTCGACAGGGTTATCAGCCCCAGCATTTT. The encoded protein is CASSVRQGYQPQHF.

V gene TRBV5-1 combines with J gene TRBJ2-3, with 9 positions matching TRBD2. V lost 4 bases, J lost 2 bases, and 5 bases stayed unmatched. CDR3 length: 15 residues. The V gene's germline CDR1 is SGHRS and CDR2 YFSETQ. This CDR3 reads CASSPGLAYTDTQYF. The CDR3 nucleotides are TGCGCCAGCAGCCCCGGACTAGCGTACACAGATACGCAGTATTTT.

The rearrangement uses TRBV5-4 and TRBJ2-7; 9 bases agree with TRBD2. This CDR3 is 15 amino acids long. Germline V gives CDR1 SGHNT, CDR2 YYREEE (reference sequence). The V gene end was trimmed by 2 bases and the J gene end by 0 bases; junction bases not matched to a gene: 3. The CDR3 bases are TGTGCCAGCAGCTTACCGGGACTAGCCTCCTACGAGCAGTACTTC. Translation: CASSLPGLASYEQYF. Based on the CDR3 plus reference TRBV5-4 and TRBJ2-7, the full variable domain is ETGVTQSPTHLIKTRGQQVTLRCSSQSGHNTVSWYQQALGQGPQFIFQYYREEENGRGNFPPRFSGLQFPNYSSELNVNALELDDSALYLCASSLPGLASYEQYFGPGTRLTVT.

The V call is TRBV19, the J call TRBJ1-2, with D unclear. Germline assignment: CDR1 LNHDA and CDR2 SQIVND (reference sequence). This CDR3 contains 11 residues. V lost 2 bases, J lost 8 bases, and 6 bases lay in between. The DNA of the CDR3 is TGTGCCAGTAGTATATACAGCGGCTACACCTTC. Residues: CASSIYSGYTF.

A word on this clone: The sample carries other DNA sequences with the same CDR3. The V call is TRBV5-1, the J call TRBJ2-5, with a possible D match to TRBD2 (5 bases). Trimming left V 2 bases short and J 1 base short, with 9 bases between. The CDR3 has 14 amino acids. CDR1 SGHRS and CDR2 YFSETQ come from the germline V gene. CDR3 nucleotides: TGCGCCAGCAGCTTTTTCGGAGGCCAAGAGACCCAGTACTTC. Its translation: CASSFFGGQETQYF.

V is TRBV4-2 and J is TRBJ2-1; D unresolved. Between the trimmed V and J ends, which lost 0 bases and 0 bases, there was a span of 12 bases. This CDR3 is built from 17 residues. The germline V gene has CDR1 LGHNA and CDR2 YNFKEQ. The DNA for the CDR3 is TGTGCCAGCAGCCAAGAAGCCTACTACCACTCCTACAATGAGCAGTTCTTC. Translation gives CASSQEAYYHSYNEQFF.

Notes on this clone: Other DNA sequences in the same sample also yield this CDR3. The chain recombines TRBV28 with TRBJ1-3; D ambiguous. This CDR3 region has 12 residues. CDR1 and CDR2 from the germline V gene are MDHEN and SYDVKM. V lost 7 bases, J lost 1 base, and 5 bases lay in between. In DNA form, the CDR3 reads TGTGCCAGCACCACTTCTGGAAACACCATATATTTT. Its translation is CASTTSGNTIYF.